This entry concerns a single T cell receptor beta chain. Its target is not known. The data stem from a study of cytomegalovirus exposure and HLA in healthy donors. Overall study findings and caveats: The authors listed some 160 TCR beta chains as cytomegalovirus-associated. Most TCR sequences showed up rarely, but some public TCRs showed up in many donors.

The study drew the donors from its roughly 120-subject validation cohort, separate from the approximately 700-subject first cohort. Clones were read by immunoSEQ multiplex PCR, and TCRdb kept only the in-frame ones, dropping some. The repertoire holds some 240,000 clones, with 70% to 90% as singletons. The CDR3 has 15 residues. Germline CDR1 reads SNHLY; CDR2 reads FYNNEI. V lost 8 bases, J lost 0 bases, and 14 bases lay in between. The source material was PBMCs. The TCR sequence derives from a woman between 18 and 29 years old in good health and CMV-seronegative. This sequence joins TRBV2 and TRBJ1-5; possible D gene TRBD1, 5 bases. The CDR3 is CASAGTENSNQPQHF. The CDR3 DNA reads TGTGCCAGCGCCGGGACTGAGAATAGCAATCAGCCCCAGCATTTT.